The present T cell receptor (beta chain) was sequenced within a study of T cell responses to AZD1222 COVID-19 vaccine. Overall study results and limits: There were mostly white British donors and more females than males, and clonal diversity was possibly underestimated. Spike as a whole was targeted by vaccine-associated CD4 TCRs, dominant at 160-218 and 743-854. In all cases, repertoires were sampled only after the peak T cell response. Among spike-specific TCRs, nearly half reportedly target unmutated variant regions.

Turning to this clone: Antigen unknown.

Sequenced by immunoSEQ multiplex PCR; TCRdb stores in-frame clones only, minus some. The table lists 95,000 to 110,000 clones, about 87% of them singletons. The germline CDR1 and CDR2 sequences are SGHRS and YFSETQ. The V end lost 0 bases, the J end lost 0 bases, and 7 bases lay between the germline ends. The CDR3 loop spans 14 amino acids. Sample: peripheral blood, taken on day 0 of AZD1222 vaccination. The TCR sequence derives from an adult in good health. This chain connects TRBV5-1 to TRBJ2-7; D unclear. CDR3 in amino acids: CASSLDPLSYEQYF. For the CDR3, the DNA is TGCGCCAGCAGCTTGGACCCTCTCTCCTACGAGCAGTACTTC.